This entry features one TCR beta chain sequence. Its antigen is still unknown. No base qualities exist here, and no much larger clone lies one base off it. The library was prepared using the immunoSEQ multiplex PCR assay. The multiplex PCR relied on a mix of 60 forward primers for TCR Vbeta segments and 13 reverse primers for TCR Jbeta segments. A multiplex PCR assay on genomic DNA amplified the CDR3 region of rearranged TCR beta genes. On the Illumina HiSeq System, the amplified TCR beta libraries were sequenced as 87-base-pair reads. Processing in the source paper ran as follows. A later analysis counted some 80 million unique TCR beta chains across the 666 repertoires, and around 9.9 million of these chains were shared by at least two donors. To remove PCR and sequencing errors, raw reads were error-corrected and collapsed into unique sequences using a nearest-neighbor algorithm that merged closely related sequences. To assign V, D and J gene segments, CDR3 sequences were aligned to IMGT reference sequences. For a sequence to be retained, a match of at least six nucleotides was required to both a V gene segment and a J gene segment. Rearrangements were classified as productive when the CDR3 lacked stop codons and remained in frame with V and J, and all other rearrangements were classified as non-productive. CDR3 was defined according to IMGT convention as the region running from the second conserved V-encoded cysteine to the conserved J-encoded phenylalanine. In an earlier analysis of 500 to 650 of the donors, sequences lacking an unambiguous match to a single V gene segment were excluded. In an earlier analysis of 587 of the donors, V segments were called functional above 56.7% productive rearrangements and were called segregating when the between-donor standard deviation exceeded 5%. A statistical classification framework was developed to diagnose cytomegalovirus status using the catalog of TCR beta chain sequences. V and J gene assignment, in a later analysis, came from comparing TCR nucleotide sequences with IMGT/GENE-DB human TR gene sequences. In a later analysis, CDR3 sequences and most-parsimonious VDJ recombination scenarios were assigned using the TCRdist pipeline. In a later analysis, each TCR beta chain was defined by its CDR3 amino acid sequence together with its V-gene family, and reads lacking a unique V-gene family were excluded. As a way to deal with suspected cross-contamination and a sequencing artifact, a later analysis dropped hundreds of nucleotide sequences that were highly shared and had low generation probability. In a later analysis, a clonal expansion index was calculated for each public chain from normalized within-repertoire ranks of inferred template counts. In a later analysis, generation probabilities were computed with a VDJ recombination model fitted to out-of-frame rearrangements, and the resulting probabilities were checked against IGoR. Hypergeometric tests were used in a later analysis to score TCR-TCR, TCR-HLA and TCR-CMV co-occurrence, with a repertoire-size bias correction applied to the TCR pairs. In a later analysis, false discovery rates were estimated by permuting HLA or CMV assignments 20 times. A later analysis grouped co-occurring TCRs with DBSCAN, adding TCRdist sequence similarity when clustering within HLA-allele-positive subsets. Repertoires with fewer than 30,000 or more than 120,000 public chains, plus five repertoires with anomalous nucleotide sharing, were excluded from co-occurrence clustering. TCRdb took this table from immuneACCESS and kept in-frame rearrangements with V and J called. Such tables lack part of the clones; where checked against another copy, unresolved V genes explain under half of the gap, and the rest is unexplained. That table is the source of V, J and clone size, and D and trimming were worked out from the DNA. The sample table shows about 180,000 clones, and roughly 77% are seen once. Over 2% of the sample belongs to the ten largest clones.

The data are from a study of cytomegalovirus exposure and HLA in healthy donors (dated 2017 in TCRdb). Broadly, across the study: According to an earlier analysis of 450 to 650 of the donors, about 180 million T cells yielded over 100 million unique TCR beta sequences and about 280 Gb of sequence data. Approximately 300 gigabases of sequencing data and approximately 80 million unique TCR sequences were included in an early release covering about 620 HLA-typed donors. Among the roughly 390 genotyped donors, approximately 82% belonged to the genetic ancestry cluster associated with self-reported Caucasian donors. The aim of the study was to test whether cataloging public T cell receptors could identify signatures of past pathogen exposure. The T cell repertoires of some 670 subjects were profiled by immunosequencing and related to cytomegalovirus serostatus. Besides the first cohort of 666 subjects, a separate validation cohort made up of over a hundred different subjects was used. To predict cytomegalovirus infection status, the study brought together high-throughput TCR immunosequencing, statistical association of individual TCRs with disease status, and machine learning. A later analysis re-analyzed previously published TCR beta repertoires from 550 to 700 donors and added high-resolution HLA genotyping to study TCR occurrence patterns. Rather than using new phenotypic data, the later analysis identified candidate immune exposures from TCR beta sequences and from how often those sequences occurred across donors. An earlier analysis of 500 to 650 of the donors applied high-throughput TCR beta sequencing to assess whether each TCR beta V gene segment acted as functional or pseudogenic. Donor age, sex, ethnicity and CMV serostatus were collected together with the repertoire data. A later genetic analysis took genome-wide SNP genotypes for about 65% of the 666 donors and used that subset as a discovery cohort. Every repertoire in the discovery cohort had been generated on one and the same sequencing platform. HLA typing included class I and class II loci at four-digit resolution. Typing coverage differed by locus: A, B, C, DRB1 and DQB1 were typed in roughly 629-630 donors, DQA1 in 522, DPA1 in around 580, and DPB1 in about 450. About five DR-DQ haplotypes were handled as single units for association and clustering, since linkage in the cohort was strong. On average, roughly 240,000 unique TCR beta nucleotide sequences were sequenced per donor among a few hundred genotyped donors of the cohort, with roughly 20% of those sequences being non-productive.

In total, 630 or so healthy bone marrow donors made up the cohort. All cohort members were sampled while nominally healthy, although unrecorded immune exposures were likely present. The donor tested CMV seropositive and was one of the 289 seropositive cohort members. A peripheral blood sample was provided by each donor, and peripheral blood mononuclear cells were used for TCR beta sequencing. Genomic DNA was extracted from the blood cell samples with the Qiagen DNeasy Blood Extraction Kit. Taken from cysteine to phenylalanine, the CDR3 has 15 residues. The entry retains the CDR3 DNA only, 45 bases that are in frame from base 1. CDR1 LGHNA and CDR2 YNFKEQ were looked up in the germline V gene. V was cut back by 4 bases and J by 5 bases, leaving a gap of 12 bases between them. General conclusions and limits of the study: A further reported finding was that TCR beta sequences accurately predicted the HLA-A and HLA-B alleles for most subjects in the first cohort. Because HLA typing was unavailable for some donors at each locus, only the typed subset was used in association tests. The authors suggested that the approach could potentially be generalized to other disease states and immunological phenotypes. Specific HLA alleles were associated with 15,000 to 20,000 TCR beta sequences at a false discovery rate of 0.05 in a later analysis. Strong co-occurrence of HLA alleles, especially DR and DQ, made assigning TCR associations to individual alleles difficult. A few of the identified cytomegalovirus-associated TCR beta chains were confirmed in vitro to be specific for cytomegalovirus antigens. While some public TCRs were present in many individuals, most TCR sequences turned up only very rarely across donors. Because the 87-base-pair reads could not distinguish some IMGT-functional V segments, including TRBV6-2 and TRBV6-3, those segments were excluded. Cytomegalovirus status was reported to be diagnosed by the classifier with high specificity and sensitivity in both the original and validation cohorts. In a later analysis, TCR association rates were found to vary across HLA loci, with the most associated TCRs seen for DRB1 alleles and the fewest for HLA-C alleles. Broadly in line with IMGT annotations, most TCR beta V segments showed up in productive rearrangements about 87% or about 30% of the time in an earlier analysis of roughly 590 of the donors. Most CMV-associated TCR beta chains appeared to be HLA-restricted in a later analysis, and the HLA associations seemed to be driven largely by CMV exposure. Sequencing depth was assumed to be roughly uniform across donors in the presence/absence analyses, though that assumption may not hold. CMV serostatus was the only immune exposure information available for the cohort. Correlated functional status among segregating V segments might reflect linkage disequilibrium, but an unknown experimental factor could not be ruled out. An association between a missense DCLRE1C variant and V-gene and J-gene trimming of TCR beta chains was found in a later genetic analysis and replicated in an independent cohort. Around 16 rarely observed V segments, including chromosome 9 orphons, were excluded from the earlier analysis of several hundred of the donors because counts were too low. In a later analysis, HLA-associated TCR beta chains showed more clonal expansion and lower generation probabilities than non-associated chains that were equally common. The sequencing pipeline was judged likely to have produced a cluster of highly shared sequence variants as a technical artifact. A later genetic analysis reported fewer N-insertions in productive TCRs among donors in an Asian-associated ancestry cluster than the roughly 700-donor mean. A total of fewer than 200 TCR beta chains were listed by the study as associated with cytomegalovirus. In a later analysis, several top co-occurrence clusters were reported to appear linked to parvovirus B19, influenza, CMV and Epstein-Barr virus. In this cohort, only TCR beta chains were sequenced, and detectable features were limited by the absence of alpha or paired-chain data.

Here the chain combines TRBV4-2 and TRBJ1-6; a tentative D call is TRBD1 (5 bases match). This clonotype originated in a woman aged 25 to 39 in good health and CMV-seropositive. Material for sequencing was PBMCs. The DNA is TGTGCCAGCAGCCGGGGACTGAACGATAATTCACCCCTCCACTTT. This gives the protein CASSRGLNDNSPLHF.